A few counts support the clone carrying this TCR beta chain. In the source study's methods: Counts of nucleated cells, estimated from reference gene primer amplification, were obtained. Sequenced by immunoSEQ multiplex PCR; TCRdb stores in-frame clones only, minus some. Clone size and the V and J calls come from that table; the DNA yielded D and trimming. The data show 200,000 or so clones, with about four fifths seen just once and approximately 3% held by the top ten. The data derive from a study of blood T cell repertoires in COVID-19. Study context: COVID-19 samples, acute and convalescent, were from the United States, Italy and Spain. In each case, the material was cDNA or gDNA derived from T cells, B-cell-depleted T cells, or PBMCs.

With 5 bases clipped from V and 8 bases from J, the junction kept 12 bases outside the gene matches. CDR1 is GTSNPN and CDR2 is SVGIG in the germline V gene (reference sequence). The CDR3 is 14 residues long. The source of this sequence is a woman in her twenties or thirties who had recovered from COVID-19. The chain recombines TRBV30 with TRBJ1-2, with TRBD1 identical over 9 bases. The sequenced sample was peripheral blood. CDR3 sequence reads: CAWESQQGARGYTF. CDR3 DNA sequence: TGTGCCTGGGAGAGTCAACAGGGGGCGAGAGGCTACACCTTC. Full variable domain (outside the CDR3, taken from reference TRBV30 and TRBJ1-2): SQTIHQWPATLVQPVGSPLSLECTVEGTSNPNLYWYRQAAGRGLQLLFYSVGIGQISSEVPQNLSASRPQDRQFILSSKKLLLSDSGFYLCAWESQQGARGYTFGSGTRLTVV.